The entry below gives a single TCR beta chain sequence along with its context. V gave up 4 bases and J gave up 4 bases, with 19 bases separating them. The CDR3 length is 16 residues. The germline CDR1 and CDR2 sequences are SGHTA and FQGNSA. This entry is derived from a study of cytomegalovirus exposure and HLA in healthy donors. PCR was performed using 60 Vbeta and 13 Jbeta primers. Assay used: immunoSEQ multiplex PCR; TCRdb lists only in-frame clones, some missing. Recorded here are almost 45,000 clones; the top ten clones represent about 8%. The sequence was collected from a male donor in good health and CMV-seronegative. Sequencing was performed on PBMCs. This chain connects TRBV7-2 to TRBJ1-2; unclear D gene. This CDR3 is CASSSRNPRLGYGYTF. DNA for the CDR3: TGTGCCAGCAGCTCCAGAAACCCGAGACTCGGCTATGGCTACACCTTC.